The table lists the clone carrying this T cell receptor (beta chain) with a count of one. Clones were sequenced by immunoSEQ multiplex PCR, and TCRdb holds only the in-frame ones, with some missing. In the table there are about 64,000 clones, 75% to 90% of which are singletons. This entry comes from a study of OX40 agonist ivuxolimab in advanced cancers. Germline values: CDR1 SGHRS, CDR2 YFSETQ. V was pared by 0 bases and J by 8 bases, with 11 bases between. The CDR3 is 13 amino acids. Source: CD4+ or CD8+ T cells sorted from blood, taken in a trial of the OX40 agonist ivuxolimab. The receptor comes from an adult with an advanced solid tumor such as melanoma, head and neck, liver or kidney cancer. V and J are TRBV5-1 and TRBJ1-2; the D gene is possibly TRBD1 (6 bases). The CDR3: CASSLAGGQGYTF. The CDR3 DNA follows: TGCGCCAGCAGCTTGGCCGGGGGGCAGGGCTACACCTTC. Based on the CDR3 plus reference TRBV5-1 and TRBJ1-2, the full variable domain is KAGVTQTPRYLIKTRGQQVTLSCSPISGHRSVSWYQQTPGQGLQFLFEYFSETQRNKGNFPGRFSGRQFSNSRSEMNVSTLELGDSALYLCASSLAGGQGYTFGSGTRLTVV.